This T cell receptor beta chain appears in the sequencing data of a study of glioma-infiltrating T cells after dendritic cell vaccination. Primers: 60 V beta forward and 13 J beta reverse. Produced via immunoSEQ multiplex PCR; TCRdb's table is partial and in-frame only. The sample holds tens of thousands of clones, 85% to 90% seen once. Germline V lookup: CDR1 LNHDA, CDR2 SQIVND (reference sequence). Unmatched junction bases numbered 2, after V lost 4 bases and J lost 6 bases. This CDR3 is 13 amino acids long. This rearrangement joins TRBV19 to TRBJ2-7, with 11 bases lining up with TRBD1. This sequence was found in a human donor with glioblastoma. The starting material was blood, obtained before dendritic cell vaccination. CDR3 coding DNA: TGTGCCAGTAGTAGGGGGACAGGGGGCGAGCAGTACTTC. Translated: CASSRGTGGEQYF.